Sequencing of this T cell receptor beta chain was carried out in a study of T cells expressing NK-cell markers. TCRdb derives one entry per CDR3 protein from the 5' RACE reads, leaving out DNA. Its clone listing holds a few hundred thousand distinct CDR3 sequences. The CDR3 extends over 14 amino acids. This rearrangement joins TRBV12-3 or TRBV12-4 to TRBJ2-1; the D call from TCRdb, TRBD1, cannot be confirmed without DNA. The sequence came from a man younger than 35 in good health. Sequenced input: blood T cells: a sorted CD56 or NKG2C T cell subset, CD4+ or CD8+ T cells, or bulk PBMC T cells (not recorded which). The CDR3 spells CASSRQAPADEQFF.